This entry describes one TCR beta chain. Its antigen is not identified. CDR1 is SQVTM and CDR2 is ANQGSEA in the germline V gene. The CDR3 has 13 amino acids. Libraries of TRB cDNA were made by 5' RACE and carried UMIs. TCRdb reprocessed the 5' RACE reads, keeping one entry per CDR3 protein, no DNA. In total, the table holds 65,000 to 95,000 distinct CDR3 sequences. This sample was included in a study of CXCR3-negative and CXCR3-positive naive CD8 T cells. For the study at large: Total TRB output reached about 135 million reads, about 1.5 +/- 0.3 million per library. Points from the study as a whole: Diversity in memory CD8+ cells fell much lower than the comparably high levels seen in both naive subsets. CXCR3-positive naive cells carried more hydrophobic TRB CDR3s than CXCR3-negative naive cells did.

The rearrangement uses TRBV29-1 and TRBJ2-2. The sample taken for sequencing was naive CXCR3- CD8+ T cells from blood. Subset in this sample: CD45RO-CCR7+CD27+CD95- naive CD8+ T cells lacking CXCR3 (TNR3-). The source of this sequence is a human donor in good health. Some clones in this sample may be carry-over from other donors' samples. CDR3 sequence: CSVDRLDTGELFF.